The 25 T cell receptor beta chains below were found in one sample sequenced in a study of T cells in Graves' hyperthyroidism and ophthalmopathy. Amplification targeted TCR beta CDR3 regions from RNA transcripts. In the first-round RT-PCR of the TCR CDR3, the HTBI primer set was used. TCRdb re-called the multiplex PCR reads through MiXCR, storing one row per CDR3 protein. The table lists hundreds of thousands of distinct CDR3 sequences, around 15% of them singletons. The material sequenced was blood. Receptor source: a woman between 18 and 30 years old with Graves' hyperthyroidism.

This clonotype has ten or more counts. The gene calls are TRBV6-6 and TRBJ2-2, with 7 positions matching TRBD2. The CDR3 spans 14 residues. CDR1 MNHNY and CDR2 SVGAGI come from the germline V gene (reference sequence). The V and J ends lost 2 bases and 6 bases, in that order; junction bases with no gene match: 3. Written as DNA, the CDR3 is TGTGCCAGCAGTTACGGGGGGAGGGCCGGGGAGCTGTTTTTT. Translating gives CASSYGGRAGELFF.

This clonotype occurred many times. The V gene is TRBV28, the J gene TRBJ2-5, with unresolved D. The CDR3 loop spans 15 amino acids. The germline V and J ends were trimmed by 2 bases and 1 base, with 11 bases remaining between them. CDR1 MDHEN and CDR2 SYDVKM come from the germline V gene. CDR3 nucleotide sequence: TGTGCCAGCAGTTTAACTGGGTTATCCCAAGAGACCCAGTACTTC. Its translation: CASSLTGLSQETQYF.

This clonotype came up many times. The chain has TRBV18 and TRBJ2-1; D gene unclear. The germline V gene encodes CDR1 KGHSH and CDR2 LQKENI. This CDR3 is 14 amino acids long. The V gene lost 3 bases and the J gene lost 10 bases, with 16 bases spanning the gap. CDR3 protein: CASSPENQAGEQFF. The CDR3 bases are TGTGCCAGCTCACCCGAGAACCAGGCCGGAGAGCAGTTCTTC.

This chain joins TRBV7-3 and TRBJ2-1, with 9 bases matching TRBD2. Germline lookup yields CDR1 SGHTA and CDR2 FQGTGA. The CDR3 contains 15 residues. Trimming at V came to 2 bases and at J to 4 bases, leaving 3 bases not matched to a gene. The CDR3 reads CASSLLAGKYNEQFF. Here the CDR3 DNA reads TGTGCCAGCAGCTTACTAGCGGGGAAATACAATGAGCAGTTCTTC.

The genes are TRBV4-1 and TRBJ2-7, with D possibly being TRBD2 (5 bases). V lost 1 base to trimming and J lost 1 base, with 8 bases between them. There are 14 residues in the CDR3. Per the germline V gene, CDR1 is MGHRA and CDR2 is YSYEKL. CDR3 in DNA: TGCGCCAGCAGCCAAGGTGACTATTCCTACGAGCAGTACTTC. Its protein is CASSQGDYSYEQYF.

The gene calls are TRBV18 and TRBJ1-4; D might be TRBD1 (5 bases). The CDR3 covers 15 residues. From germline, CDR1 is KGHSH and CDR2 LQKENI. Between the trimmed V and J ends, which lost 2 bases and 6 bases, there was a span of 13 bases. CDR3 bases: TGTGCCAGCTCACCATACAGTGGGGCGGATGAAAAACTGTTTTTT. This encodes CASSPYSGADEKLFF. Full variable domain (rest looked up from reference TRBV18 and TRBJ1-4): NAGVMQNPRHLVRRRGQEARLRCSPMKGHSHVYWYRQLPEEGLKFMVYLQKENIIDESGMPKERFSAEFPKEGPSILRIQQVVRGDSAAYFCASSPYSGADEKLFFGSGTQLSVL.

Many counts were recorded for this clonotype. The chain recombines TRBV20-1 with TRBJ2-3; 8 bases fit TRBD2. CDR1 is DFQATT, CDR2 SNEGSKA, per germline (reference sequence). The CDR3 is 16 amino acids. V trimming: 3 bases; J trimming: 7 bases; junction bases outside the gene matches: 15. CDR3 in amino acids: CSARASSGRGENTQYF. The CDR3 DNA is TGCAGTGCTAGGGCTAGCTCCGGGAGGGGGGAGAATACGCAGTATTTT.

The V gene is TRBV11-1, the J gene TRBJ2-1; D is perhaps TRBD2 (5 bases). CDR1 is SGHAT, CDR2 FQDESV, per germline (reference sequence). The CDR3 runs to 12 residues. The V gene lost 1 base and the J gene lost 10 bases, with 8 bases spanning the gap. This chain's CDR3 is CASSLVGAEQFF. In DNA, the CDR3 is TGTGCCAGCAGCTTAGTGGGAGCGGAGCAGTTCTTC.

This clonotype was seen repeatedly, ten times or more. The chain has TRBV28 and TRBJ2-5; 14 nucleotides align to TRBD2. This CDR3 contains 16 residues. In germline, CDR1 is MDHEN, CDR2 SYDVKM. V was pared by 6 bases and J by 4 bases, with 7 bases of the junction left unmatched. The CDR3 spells CASRHGTSGRRETQYF. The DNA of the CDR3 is TGTGCCAGCAGACATGGGACTAGCGGGAGAAGAGAGACCCAGTACTTC.

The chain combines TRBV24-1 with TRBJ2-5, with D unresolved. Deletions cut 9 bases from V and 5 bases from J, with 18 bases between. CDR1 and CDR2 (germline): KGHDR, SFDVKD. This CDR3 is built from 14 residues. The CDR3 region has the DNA TGTGCCACCGCCTCCGAGGCCCGCCGGGAGACCCAGTACTTC. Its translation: CATASEARRETQYF.

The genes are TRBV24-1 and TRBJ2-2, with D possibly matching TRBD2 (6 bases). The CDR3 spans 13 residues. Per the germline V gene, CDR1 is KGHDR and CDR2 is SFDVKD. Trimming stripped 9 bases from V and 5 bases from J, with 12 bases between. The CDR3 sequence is CATRTGETGELFF. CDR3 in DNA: TGTGCCACCCGAACGGGGGAGACCGGGGAGCTGTTTTTT.

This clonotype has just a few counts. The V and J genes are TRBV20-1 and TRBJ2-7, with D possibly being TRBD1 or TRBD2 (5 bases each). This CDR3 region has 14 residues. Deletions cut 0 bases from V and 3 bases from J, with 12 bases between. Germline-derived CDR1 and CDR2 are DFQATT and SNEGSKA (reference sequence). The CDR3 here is CSARDGDEVYEQYF. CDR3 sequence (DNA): TGCAGTGCTAGAGACGGGGACGAGGTCTACGAGCAGTACTTC.

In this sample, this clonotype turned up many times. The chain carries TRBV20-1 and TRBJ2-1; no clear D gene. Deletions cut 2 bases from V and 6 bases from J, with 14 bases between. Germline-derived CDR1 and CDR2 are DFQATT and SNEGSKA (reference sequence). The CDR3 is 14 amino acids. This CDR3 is CSARTRALGNEQFF. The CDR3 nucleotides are TGCAGTGCTAGAACCCGGGCTCTGGGCAATGAGCAGTTCTTC.

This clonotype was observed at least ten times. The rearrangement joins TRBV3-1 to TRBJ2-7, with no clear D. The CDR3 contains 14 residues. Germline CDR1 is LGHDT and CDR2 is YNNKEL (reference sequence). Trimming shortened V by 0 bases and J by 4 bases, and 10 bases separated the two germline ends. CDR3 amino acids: CASSQENRHYEQYF. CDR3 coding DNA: TGTGCCAGCAGCCAAGAGAATAGGCATTACGAGCAGTACTTC.

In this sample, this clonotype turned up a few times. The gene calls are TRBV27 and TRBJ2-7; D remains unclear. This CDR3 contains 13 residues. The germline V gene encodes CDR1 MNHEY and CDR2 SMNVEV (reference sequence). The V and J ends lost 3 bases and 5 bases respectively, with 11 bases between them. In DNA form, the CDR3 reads TGTGCCAGCAGTTTTAATCCGCTAAACGAGCAGTACTTC. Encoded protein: CASSFNPLNEQYF.

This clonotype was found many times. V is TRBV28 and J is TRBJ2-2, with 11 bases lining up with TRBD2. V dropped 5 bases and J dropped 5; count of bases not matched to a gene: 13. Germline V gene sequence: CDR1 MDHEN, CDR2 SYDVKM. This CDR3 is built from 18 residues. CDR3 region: CASSLFYSGRAGTGELFF. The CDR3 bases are TGTGCCAGCAGTCTCTTTTATAGCGGGAGGGCCGGGACCGGGGAGCTGTTTTTT.

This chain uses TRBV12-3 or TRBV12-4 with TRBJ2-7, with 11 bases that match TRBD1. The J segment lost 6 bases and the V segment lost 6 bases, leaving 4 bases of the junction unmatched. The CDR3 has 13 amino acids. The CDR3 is CASRGDRGIEQYF. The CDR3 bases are TGTGCCAGCAGGGGGGACAGGGGGATCGAGCAGTACTTC.

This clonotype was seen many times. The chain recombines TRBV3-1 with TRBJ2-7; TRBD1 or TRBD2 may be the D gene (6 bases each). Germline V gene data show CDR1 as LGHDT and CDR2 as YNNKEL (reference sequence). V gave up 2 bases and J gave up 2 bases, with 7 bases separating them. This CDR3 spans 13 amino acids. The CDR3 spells CASSQRGAYEQYF. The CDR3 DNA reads TGTGCCAGCAGCCAAAGGGGGGCCTACGAGCAGTACTTC.

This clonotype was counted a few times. The CDR3 DNA reads TGCAGTGCTAGACAGGGGGCGTTTATTCAAGATACGCAGTATTTT. It translates to CSARQGAFIQDTQYF. The chain combines TRBV20-1 with TRBJ2-3, with TRBD1 identical over 8 bases. From germline, CDR1 is DFQATT and CDR2 SNEGSKA (reference sequence). The CDR3 covers 15 residues. The V segment lost 2 bases and the J segment 5 bases; nucleotides outside the gene matches: 9.

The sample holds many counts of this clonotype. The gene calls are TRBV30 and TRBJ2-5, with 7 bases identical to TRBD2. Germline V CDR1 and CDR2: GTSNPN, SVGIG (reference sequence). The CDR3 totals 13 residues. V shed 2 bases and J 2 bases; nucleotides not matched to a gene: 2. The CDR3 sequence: CAWSPAGQETQYF. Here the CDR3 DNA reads TGTGCCTGGAGTCCAGCGGGACAAGAGACCCAGTACTTC.

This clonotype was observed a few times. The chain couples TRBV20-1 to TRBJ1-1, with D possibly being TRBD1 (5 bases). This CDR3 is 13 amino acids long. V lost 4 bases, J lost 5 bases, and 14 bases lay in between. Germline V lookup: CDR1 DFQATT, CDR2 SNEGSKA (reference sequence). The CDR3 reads CSAIFGGKTEAFF. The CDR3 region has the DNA TGCAGTGCTATATTTGGGGGGAAGACTGAAGCTTTCTTT.

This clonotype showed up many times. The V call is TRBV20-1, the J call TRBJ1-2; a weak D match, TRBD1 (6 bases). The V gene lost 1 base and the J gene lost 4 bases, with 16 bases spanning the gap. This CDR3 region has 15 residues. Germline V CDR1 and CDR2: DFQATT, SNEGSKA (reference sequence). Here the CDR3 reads CSARGGGPPGYGYTF. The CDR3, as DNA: TGCAGTGCTAGAGGGGGGGGCCCTCCGGGCTATGGCTACACCTTC.

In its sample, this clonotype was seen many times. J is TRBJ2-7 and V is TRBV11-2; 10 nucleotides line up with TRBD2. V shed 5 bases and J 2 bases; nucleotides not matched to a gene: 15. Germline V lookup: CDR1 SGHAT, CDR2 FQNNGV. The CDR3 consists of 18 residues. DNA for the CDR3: TGTGCCAGCAGCCCAAGAGGAACTAGCGGGACTTCCCCCTACGAGCAGTACTTC. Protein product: CASSPRGTSGTSPYEQYF.

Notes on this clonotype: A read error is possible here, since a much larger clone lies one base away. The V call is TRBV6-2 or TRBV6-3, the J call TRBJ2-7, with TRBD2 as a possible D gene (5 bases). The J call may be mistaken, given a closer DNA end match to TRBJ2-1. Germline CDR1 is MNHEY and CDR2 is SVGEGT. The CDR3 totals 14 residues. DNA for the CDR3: TGTGCCAGCAGTTACGAGGGCTGGTCCTACGAGCAGTTCTTC. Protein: CASSYEGWSYEQFF.

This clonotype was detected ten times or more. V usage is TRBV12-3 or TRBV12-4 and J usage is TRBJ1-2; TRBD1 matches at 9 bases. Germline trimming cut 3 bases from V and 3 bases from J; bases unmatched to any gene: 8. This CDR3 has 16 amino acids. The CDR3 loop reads CASSFEHRGRDYGYTF. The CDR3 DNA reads TGTGCCAGCAGTTTTGAGCACAGGGGGCGCGACTATGGCTACACCTTC.